These T cell receptor beta chains were read from a single sample in a study of blood T cell repertoires in COVID-19. TCRdb's table, derived via immunoSEQ multiplex PCR, lists solely in-frame clones and lacks some. Of around 300,000 clones in the sample, around 91% were seen once. The sequenced sample was PBMCs or T cells enriched from blood (not recorded which). The receptors originated from a young woman with acute COVID-19. The CDR3 runs from the conserved cysteine through the conserved F or W. The D gene is left open where the match is weak. Clone size is shown for a subset of rows, as once, few, many or a class of expanded clone.

d_call: NA; j_call: TRBJ2-6; cdr3_length: 17; v_call: TRBV27; clone_size: NA; cdr3_aa: CASSPTVPVAGANVLTF; cdr3_nt: TGTGCCAGCAGTCCAACAGTTCCAGTCGCTGGGGCCAACGTCCTGACTTTC
d_call: TRBD2; j_call: TRBJ2-1; cdr3_length: 12; v_call: TRBV24-1; clone_size: NA; cdr3_aa: CATSDWGGRQFF; cdr3_nt: TGTGCCACCAGTGATTGGGGGGGTAGGCAGTTCTTC
d_call: NA; j_call: TRBJ2-5; cdr3_length: 12; v_call: TRBV7-3; clone_size: NA; cdr3_aa: CASSPNQETQYF; cdr3_nt: TGTGCCAGCAGCCCCAACCAAGAGACCCAGTACTTC
d_call: TRBD1; j_call: TRBJ2-2; cdr3_length: 15; v_call: TRBV9; clone_size: NA; cdr3_aa: CASSPRDRNTGELFF; cdr3_nt: TGTGCCAGCAGCCCACGGGACAGAAACACCGGGGAGCTGTTTTTT
d_call: NA; j_call: TRBJ2-3; cdr3_length: 14; v_call: TRBV10-3; clone_size: NA; cdr3_aa: CAISELGGEDTQYF; cdr3_nt: TGTGCCATCAGTGAGTTGGGAGGTGAAGATACGCAGTATTTT
d_call: NA; j_call: TRBJ2-1; cdr3_length: 15; v_call: TRBV5-1; clone_size: NA; cdr3_aa: CASSLAQGSNNEQFF; cdr3_nt: TGCGCCAGCAGCTTAGCTCAGGGCTCCAACAATGAGCAGTTCTTC
d_call: NA; j_call: TRBJ2-2; cdr3_length: 15; v_call: TRBV6-5; clone_size: NA; cdr3_aa: CASSSTNLNTGELFF; cdr3_nt: TGTGCCAGCAGTTCCACTAACCTGAACACCGGGGAGCTGTTTTTT
d_call: TRBD1; j_call: TRBJ1-5; cdr3_length: 13; v_call: TRBV25-1; clone_size: NA; cdr3_aa: CASRQGDNQPQHF; cdr3_nt: TGTGCCAGCAGACAGGGGGACAATCAGCCCCAGCATTTT
d_call: TRBD2; j_call: TRBJ2-7; cdr3_length: 12; v_call: TRBV29-1; clone_size: NA; cdr3_aa: CSVRGLGNEQYF; cdr3_nt: TGCAGCGTTAGGGGACTAGGGAACGAGCAGTACTTC
d_call: NA; j_call: TRBJ2-7; cdr3_length: 14; v_call: TRBV5-1; clone_size: NA; cdr3_aa: CASSPPRGYDEQYF; cdr3_nt: TGCGCCAGCAGCCCGCCCAGGGGCTACGACGAGCAGTACTTC
d_call: TRBD1; j_call: TRBJ1-1; cdr3_length: 15; v_call: TRBV5-1; clone_size: NA; cdr3_aa: CASSRGDRDNTEAFF; cdr3_nt: TGCGCCAGCAGCAGAGGGGACAGGGATAACACTGAAGCTTTCTTT
d_call: NA; j_call: TRBJ2-5; cdr3_length: 14; v_call: TRBV28; clone_size: NA; cdr3_aa: CASSIRDYQETQYF; cdr3_nt: TGTGCCAGCAGTATCCGGGACTACCAAGAGACCCAGTACTTC
d_call: NA; j_call: TRBJ1-4; cdr3_length: 13; v_call: TRBV7-9; clone_size: NA; cdr3_aa: CASCRGTNEKLFF; cdr3_nt: TGTGCCAGCTGTAGGGGAACTAATGAAAAACTGTTTTTT
d_call: TRBD1; j_call: TRBJ1-6; cdr3_length: 16; v_call: TRBV11-2; clone_size: once; cdr3_aa: CASSDSGQAVNSPLHF; cdr3_nt: TGTGCCAGCAGCGATTCCGGACAGGCCGTTAATTCACCCCTCCACTTT
d_call: NA; j_call: TRBJ2-7; cdr3_length: 16; v_call: TRBV7-2; clone_size: once; cdr3_aa: CASSLAGGLSSYEQYF; cdr3_nt: TGTGCCAGCAGCTTAGCAGGAGGCCTGAGCTCCTACGAGCAGTACTTC
d_call: TRBD1; j_call: TRBJ2-2; cdr3_length: 16; v_call: TRBV10-3; clone_size: once; cdr3_aa: CAISNRDRKRTGELFF; cdr3_nt: TGTGCCATCAGTAACCGGGACAGGAAAAGGACCGGGGAGCTGTTTTTT
d_call: TRBD1; j_call: TRBJ1-1; cdr3_length: 11; v_call: TRBV28; clone_size: NA; cdr3_aa: CASREDRRAFF; cdr3_nt: TGTGCCAGCAGGGAGGACAGGCGAGCTTTCTTT
d_call: TRBD2; j_call: TRBJ2-7; cdr3_length: 14; v_call: TRBV28; clone_size: NA; cdr3_aa: CASFRGGSRSEQYF; cdr3_nt: TGTGCCAGCTTTAGGGGCGGGAGCAGGTCCGAGCAGTACTTC
d_call: NA; j_call: TRBJ1-5; cdr3_length: 12; v_call: TRBV27; clone_size: few; cdr3_aa: CASSPINQPQHF; cdr3_nt: TGTGCCAGCAGTCCTATCAATCAGCCCCAGCATTTT
d_call: TRBD1; j_call: TRBJ1-1; cdr3_length: 12; v_call: TRBV6-5; clone_size: NA; cdr3_aa: CASTSDRLKAFF; cdr3_nt: TGTGCCAGCACATCGGACAGGTTGAAAGCTTTCTTT
d_call: NA; j_call: TRBJ1-2; cdr3_length: 15; v_call: TRBV14; clone_size: NA; cdr3_aa: CASSASVGAHYGYTF; cdr3_nt: TGTGCCAGCAGCGCCTCTGTAGGGGCCCACTATGGCTACACCTTC
d_call: TRBD1; j_call: TRBJ2-2; cdr3_length: 16; v_call: TRBV7-6; clone_size: few; cdr3_aa: CASSLGQGLASGELFF; cdr3_nt: TGTGCCAGCAGCCTAGGACAGGGGTTAGCTTCCGGGGAGCTGTTTTTT
d_call: NA; j_call: TRBJ1-2; cdr3_length: 17; v_call: TRBV2; clone_size: NA; cdr3_aa: CASSEPITQRANYGYTF; cdr3_nt: TGTGCCAGCAGTGAACCCATCACGCAGAGGGCTAACTATGGCTACACCTTC
d_call: NA; j_call: TRBJ1-1; cdr3_length: 16; v_call: TRBV6-4; clone_size: NA; cdr3_aa: CASSEHTGTINTEAFF; cdr3_nt: TGTGCCAGCAGTGAGCATACCGGGACAATCAATACTGAAGCTTTCTTT
d_call: TRBD1; j_call: TRBJ1-6; cdr3_length: 14; v_call: TRBV19; clone_size: NA; cdr3_aa: CASTHRGNNSPLHF; cdr3_nt: TGTGCCAGTACCCACAGGGGCAATAATTCACCCCTCCACTTT
d_call: TRBD2; j_call: TRBJ2-1; cdr3_length: 17; v_call: TRBV28; clone_size: NA; cdr3_aa: CASTEWASGRAGNEQFF; cdr3_nt: TGTGCCAGCACCGAATGGGCTAGCGGGAGGGCCGGGAATGAGCAGTTCTTC
d_call: NA; j_call: TRBJ1-5; cdr3_length: 10; v_call: TRBV28; clone_size: NA; cdr3_aa: CASGGQPQHF; cdr3_nt: TGTGCCTCGGGGGGGCAGCCCCAGCATTTT
d_call: TRBD1; j_call: TRBJ2-7; cdr3_length: 16; v_call: TRBV28; clone_size: once; cdr3_aa: CASRSAGTGDPYEQYF; cdr3_nt: TGTGCCAGTCGGTCAGCCGGGACAGGGGATCCCTACGAGCAGTACTTC
d_call: NA; j_call: TRBJ2-1; cdr3_length: 13; v_call: TRBV2; clone_size: NA; cdr3_aa: CASSPSPDNEQFF; cdr3_nt: TGTGCCAGCAGCCCTAGCCCGGACAATGAGCAGTTCTTC
d_call: TRBD2; j_call: TRBJ2-5; cdr3_length: 16; v_call: TRBV11-3; clone_size: many; cdr3_aa: CASSLGLAGSQETQYF; cdr3_nt: TGTGCCAGCAGCCTCGGACTAGCGGGATCCCAAGAGACCCAGTACTTC
d_call: TRBD1; j_call: TRBJ2-3; cdr3_length: 15; v_call: TRBV18; clone_size: NA; cdr3_aa: CASSPQGARTDTQYF; cdr3_nt: TGTGCCAGCTCACCACAGGGGGCCAGAACAGATACGCAGTATTTT
d_call: NA; j_call: TRBJ1-5; cdr3_length: 13; v_call: TRBV6-5; clone_size: NA; cdr3_aa: CASRGGSNQPQHF; cdr3_nt: TGTGCCAGCAGGGGGGGTAGCAATCAGCCCCAGCATTTT
d_call: TRBD1; j_call: TRBJ1-4; cdr3_length: 15; v_call: TRBV19; clone_size: medium-sized; cdr3_aa: CASGQGSATNEKLFF; cdr3_nt: TGTGCCAGTGGACAGGGGTCGGCAACTAATGAAAAACTGTTTTTT
d_call: NA; j_call: TRBJ1-2; cdr3_length: 12; v_call: TRBV30; clone_size: NA; cdr3_aa: CAWSASLWGYTF; cdr3_nt: TGTGCCTGGAGTGCGAGCCTGTGGGGCTACACCTTC
d_call: NA; j_call: TRBJ1-2; cdr3_length: 13; v_call: TRBV5-1; clone_size: NA; cdr3_aa: CASSQAGFQGYTF; cdr3_nt: TGCGCCAGCAGCCAAGCGGGGTTTCAGGGCTACACCTTC